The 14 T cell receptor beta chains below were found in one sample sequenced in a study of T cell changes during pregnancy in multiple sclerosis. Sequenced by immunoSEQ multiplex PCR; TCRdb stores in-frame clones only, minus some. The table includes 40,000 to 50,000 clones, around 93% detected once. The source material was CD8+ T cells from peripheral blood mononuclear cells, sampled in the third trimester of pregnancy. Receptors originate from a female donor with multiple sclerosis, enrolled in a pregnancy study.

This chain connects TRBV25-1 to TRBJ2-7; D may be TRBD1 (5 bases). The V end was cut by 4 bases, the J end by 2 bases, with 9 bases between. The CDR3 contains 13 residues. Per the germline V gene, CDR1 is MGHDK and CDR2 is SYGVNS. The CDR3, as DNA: TGTGCCAGCAGTGTAGGGGCTCCCTACGAGCAGTACTTC. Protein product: CASSVGAPYEQYF.

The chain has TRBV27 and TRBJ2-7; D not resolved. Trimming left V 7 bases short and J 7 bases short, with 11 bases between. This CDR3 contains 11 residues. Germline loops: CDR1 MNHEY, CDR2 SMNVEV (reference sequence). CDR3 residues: CASIWANEQYF. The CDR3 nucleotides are TGTGCCAGCATTTGGGCTAATGAGCAGTACTTC.

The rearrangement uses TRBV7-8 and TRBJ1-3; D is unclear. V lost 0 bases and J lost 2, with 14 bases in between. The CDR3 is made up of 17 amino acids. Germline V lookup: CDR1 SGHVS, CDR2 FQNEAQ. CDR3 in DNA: TGTGCCAGCAGCTTAGCCCGGGGAGGGTATGCTGGAAACACCATATATTTT. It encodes CASSLARGGYAGNTIYF.

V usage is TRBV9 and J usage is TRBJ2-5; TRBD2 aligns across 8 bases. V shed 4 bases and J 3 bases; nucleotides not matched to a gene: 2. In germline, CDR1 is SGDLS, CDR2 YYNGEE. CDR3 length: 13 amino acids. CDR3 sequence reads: CASSTAGEETQYF. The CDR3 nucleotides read TGTGCCAGCAGCACAGCGGGGGAAGAGACCCAGTACTTC.

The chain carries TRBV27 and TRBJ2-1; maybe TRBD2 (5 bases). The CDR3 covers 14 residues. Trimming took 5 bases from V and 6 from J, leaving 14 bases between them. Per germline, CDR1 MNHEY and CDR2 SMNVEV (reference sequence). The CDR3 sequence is CASSPGMSVNEQFF. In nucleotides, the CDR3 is TGTGCCAGCAGTCCGGGGATGTCGGTCAATGAGCAGTTCTTC.

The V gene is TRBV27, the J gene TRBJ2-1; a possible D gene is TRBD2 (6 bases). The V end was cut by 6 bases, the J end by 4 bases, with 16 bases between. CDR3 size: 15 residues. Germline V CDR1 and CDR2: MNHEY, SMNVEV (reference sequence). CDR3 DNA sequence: TGTGCCAGCAGACCAGGACTACGAAATTACAATGAGCAGTTCTTC. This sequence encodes CASRPGLRNYNEQFF.

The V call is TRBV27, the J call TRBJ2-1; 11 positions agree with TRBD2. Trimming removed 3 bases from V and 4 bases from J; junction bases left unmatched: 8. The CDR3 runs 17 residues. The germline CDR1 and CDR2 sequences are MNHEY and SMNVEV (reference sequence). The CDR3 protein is CASSFQSSGRTYNEQFF. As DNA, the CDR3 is TGTGCCAGCAGTTTCCAGTCTAGCGGGAGGACATACAATGAGCAGTTCTTC.

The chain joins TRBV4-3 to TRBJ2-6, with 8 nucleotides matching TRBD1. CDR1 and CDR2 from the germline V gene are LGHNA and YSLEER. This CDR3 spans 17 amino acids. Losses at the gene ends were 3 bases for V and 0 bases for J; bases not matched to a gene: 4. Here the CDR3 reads CASSQGTGYSGANVLTF. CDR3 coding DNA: TGCGCCAGCAGCCAGGGGACAGGCTACTCTGGGGCCAACGTCCTGACTTTC.

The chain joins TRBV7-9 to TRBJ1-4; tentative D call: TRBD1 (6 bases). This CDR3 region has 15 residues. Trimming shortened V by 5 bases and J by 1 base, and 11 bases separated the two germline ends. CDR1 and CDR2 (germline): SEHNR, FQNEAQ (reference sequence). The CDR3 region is CASSPLQGTNEKLFF. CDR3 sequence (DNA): TGTGCCAGCAGCCCACTACAGGGAACTAATGAAAAACTGTTTTTT.

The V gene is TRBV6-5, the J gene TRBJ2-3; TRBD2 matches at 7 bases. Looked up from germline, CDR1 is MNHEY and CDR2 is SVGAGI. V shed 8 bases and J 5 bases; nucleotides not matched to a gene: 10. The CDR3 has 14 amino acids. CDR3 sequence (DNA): TGTGCCAGCTCCCGGGCGGGAGCAGTAGATACGCAGTATTTT. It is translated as CASSRAGAVDTQYF.

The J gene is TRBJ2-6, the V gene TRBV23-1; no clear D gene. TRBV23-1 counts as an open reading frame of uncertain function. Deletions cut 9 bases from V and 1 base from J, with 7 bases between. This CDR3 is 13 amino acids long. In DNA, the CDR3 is TGCGCCAGGAGAGAATCTGGGGCCAACGTCCTGACTTTC. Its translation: CARRESGANVLTF.

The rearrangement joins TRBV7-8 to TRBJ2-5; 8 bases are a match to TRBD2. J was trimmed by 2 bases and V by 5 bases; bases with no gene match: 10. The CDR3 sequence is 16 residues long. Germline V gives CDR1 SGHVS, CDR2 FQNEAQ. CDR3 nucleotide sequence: TGTGCCAGCAGCCAGGCCGGGGGGGTCCCACAAGAGACCCAGTACTTC. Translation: CASSQAGGVPQETQYF.

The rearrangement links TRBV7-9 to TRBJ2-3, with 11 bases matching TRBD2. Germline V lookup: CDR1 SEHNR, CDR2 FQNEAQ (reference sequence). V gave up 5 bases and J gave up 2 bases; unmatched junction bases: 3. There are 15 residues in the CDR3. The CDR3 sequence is CASSATSGNTDTQYF. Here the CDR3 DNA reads TGTGCCAGCAGCGCGACTAGCGGGAACACAGATACGCAGTATTTT.

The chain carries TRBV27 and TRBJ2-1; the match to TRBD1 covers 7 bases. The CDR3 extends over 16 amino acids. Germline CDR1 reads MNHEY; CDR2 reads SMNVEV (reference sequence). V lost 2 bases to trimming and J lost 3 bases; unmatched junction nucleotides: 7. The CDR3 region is CASSLTTDRVYNEQFF. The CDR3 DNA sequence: TGTGCCAGCAGTTTAACGACCGACAGGGTCTACAATGAGCAGTTCTTC.